These T cell receptor beta chains were read from a single sample in a study of CD8+CD57+ T cells in acquired aplastic anemia. TCRdb re-called the reads with MiXCR, one entry per CDR3 protein. The data hold under 500,000 distinct CDR3 sequences, with around a third observed a single time. Material for sequencing was sorted CD4+, CD8+, or CD8+CD57+ T cells (not recorded which) from PBMCs. The receptors originated from a human donor with aplastic anemia. The CDR3 runs from the conserved cysteine through the conserved F or W. A D gene is named only where the DNA matches it firmly. Only part of the rows carry a size: once, few, many, or a class if the clone is expanded.

d_call,v_call,j_call,clone_size,cdr3_nt,cdr3_aa
TRBD1,TRBV15,TRBJ1-1,.,TGTGCCACCAGCGCCGGGACAGGGACCAGGAGTCTTACTGAAGCTTTCTTT,CATSAGTGTRSLTEAFF
TRBD2,TRBV9,TRBJ2-7,few,TGTGCCAGCAGCGTAACCGGGGGGGCGGAGAACAACGAGCAGTACTTC,CASSVTGGAENNEQYF
.,TRBV12-3/TRBV12-4,TRBJ1-4,few,TGTGCCAGCAGTAACGGACAGCGGACGTTTTTT,CASSNGQRTFF
.,TRBV9,TRBJ2-5,many,TGTGCCAGCAGCGTAGGGGGAGGTGGGACCCAGTACTTC,CASSVGGGGTQYF
.,TRBV15,TRBJ1-5,.,TGTGCCACCAGCAGAGGGGGGGGTCCGAAGCCCCAGCATTTT,CATSRGGGPKPQHF
.,TRBV10-1,TRBJ2-3,many,TGCGCCAGCAGTGAGGACGGGAGCGCCACAGATACGCAGTATTTT,CASSEDGSATDTQYF
TRBD2,TRBV20-1,TRBJ2-1,few,TGCAGTGCTTTAGGACTAGCGGGGAGTAGGGAGCAGTTCTTC,CSALGLAGSREQFF
.,TRBV10-3,TRBJ1-6,.,TGTGCCATCAGGGATCGAAATTCACCCCTCCACTTT,CAIRDRNSPLHF
.,TRBV19,TRBJ1-1,many,TGTGCCAGTAGTATGCCGATTCCCATGAACACTGAAGCTTTCTTT,CASSMPIPMNTEAFF
TRBD2,TRBV19,TRBJ2-3,many,TGTGCCAGTAGCGCTAGCGGGACTATAGATACGCAGTATTTT,CASSASGTIDTQYF
.,TRBV6-1,TRBJ1-2,.,TGTGCCAGCAGTCCCCTCGGGTGGAACTATGGCTACACCTTC,CASSPLGWNYGYTF
.,TRBV2,TRBJ1-1,.,TGTGCCAGCAGCACAAAGTTTGGGGATGAAGCTTTCTTT,CASSTKFGDEAFF
.,TRBV7-9,TRBJ2-3,.,TGTGCCAGCAGCCGATCGGGGATCACAGATACGCAGTATTTT,CASSRSGITDTQYF
.,TRBV20-1,TRBJ1-4,.,TGCAGTGCTAGTTATAATGGGGGTAATGAAAAACTGTTTTTT,CSASYNGGNEKLFF
.,TRBV29-1,TRBJ1-1,many,TGCAGCGGGGGACAAATGAACACTGAAGCTTTCTTT,CSGGQMNTEAFF
.,TRBV24-1,TRBJ1-1,.,TGTGCCACCAGTAGGCTGACTGAAGCTTTCTTT,CATSRLTEAFF
.,TRBV19,TRBJ1-1,few,TGTGCCTGGAGTGTACCAGGGTTAGGGAACACTGAAGCTTTCTTT,CAWSVPGLGNTEAFF
.,TRBV10-3,TRBJ2-1,many,TGTGCCATCAGTAGAAACAATGAGCAGTTCTTC,CAISRNNEQFF
.,TRBV20-1,TRBJ2-7,.,TGCAGTGCCACTGGGTCTGTCTACGAGCAGTACTTC,CSATGSVYEQYF
.,TRBV11-1,TRBJ2-2,.,TGTGCCAGCAGCCCGAGGGACACCTACGAAAACACCGGGGAGCTGTTTTTT,CASSPRDTYENTGELFF
.,TRBV29-1,TRBJ2-7,many,TGCAGCGTTGAAGGGCTGGGGGGTATCGAGCAGTACTTC,CSVEGLGGIEQYF
TRBD1,TRBV4-3,TRBJ1-2,few,TGCGCCAGCAGCCGAGAGCTGACAGGGAGGGACTATGGCTACACCTTC,CASSRELTGRDYGYTF
TRBD1,TRBV9,TRBJ1-6,.,TGTGCCAGCAGCGGAACCTCGGGACAGGGAAGACCCCTCCACTTT,CASSGTSGQGRPLHF
.,TRBV20-1,TRBJ2-2,.,TGCAGTGCTAGTACATTTACGTTCCCCGGGGAGCTGTTTTTT,CSASTFTFPGELFF
TRBD1,TRBV19,TRBJ1-2,many,TGTGCCAGTGCCGGCGGGGACAGAGAAGATCAACTCTATGGCTACACCTTC,CASAGGDREDQLYGYTF
.,TRBV11-1,TRBJ2-3,.,TGTGCCAGCAGTTTATCGGTCAGGGGGGTGGTTACGCAGTATTTT,CASSLSVRGVVTQYF
.,TRBV6-1,TRBJ1-2,few,TGTGCCAGTTCCTCGGGGACATTCAACTATGGCTACACCTTC,CASSSGTFNYGYTF
TRBD1,TRBV25-1,TRBJ1-2,many,TGTGCCAGCAGTGACTACGGACAGGGCTTGTATGGCTACACCTTC,CASSDYGQGLYGYTF
TRBD1,TRBV5-4,TRBJ1-5,.,TGTGCCAGCAGCACTGAACAGGGGTTCAATCAGCCCCAGCATTTT,CASSTEQGFNQPQHF
.,TRBV4-1,TRBJ1-6,many,TGCGCCAGCAGCCAAGTGGGCAGGTTTGGATCACCCCTCCACTTT,CASSQVGRFGSPLHF
.,TRBV29-1,TRBJ2-7,many,TGCAGCATCGGCCCTGACTACGAGCAGTACTTC,CSIGPDYEQYF
.,TRBV5-6,TRBJ1-2,.,TGTGCCAGCAGCTTTGTGCAGCCTACATATGGCTACACCTTC,CASSFVQPTYGYTF
TRBD1,TRBV20-1,TRBJ1-6,many,TGCAGTGCTAGAGCGGGACAGGGGAATTCACCCCTCCACTTT,CSARAGQGNSPLHF
.,TRBV10-3,TRBJ1-5,few,TGTGCCAGTATACAGGGTTGGGGTCAGCCCCAGCATTTT,CASIQGWGQPQHF
TRBD1,TRBV14,TRBJ2-7,many,TGTGCCAGCAGCCAAGAGACCAGGGGGGAGCAGTACTTC,CASSQETRGEQYF
.,TRBV5-4,TRBJ1-2,.,TGTGCCAGCAGCTTGCGTGGGGGGAACGGCTACACCTTC,CASSLRGGNGYTF
TRBD2,TRBV19,TRBJ2-5,many,TGTGCCAGTAGAGTGACTAGCGGCCTGGGGGAGACCCAGTACTTC,CASRVTSGLGETQYF
TRBD1,TRBV7-8,TRBJ2-7,.,TGTGCCAGCAGCTGGGGACAGGGGGACTACGAGCAGTACTTC,CASSWGQGDYEQYF
.,TRBV10-2,TRBJ1-1,many,TGCGCCAGCAGTGAGTTGTATAAGAACACTGAAGCTTTCTTT,CASSELYKNTEAFF
TRBD1,TRBV2,TRBJ1-2,.,TGTGCCAGCACAGTATGGGGACAGACGGGCTACACCTTC,CASTVWGQTGYTF
.,TRBV10-3,TRBJ2-7,.,TGTGCCATCAGTTACCCCGGCCGCAGCTCCGAGCAGTACTTC,CAISYPGRSSEQYF
TRBD1,TRBV6-1,TRBJ1-1,.,TGTGCCAGCAAAAATGACCGGGACAGGGATGGCACTGAAGCTTTCTTT,CASKNDRDRDGTEAFF
.,TRBV6-5,TRBJ1-1,few,TGTGCCAGCAGTTACTCGTTAAGGTTCCCAGGGGCGTCAGCTTTCTTT,CASSYSLRFPGASAFF
.,TRBV6-2/TRBV6-3,TRBJ2-3,.,TGTGCCAGCTCCGGGGGCCAGGCCACAGATACGCAGTATTTT,CASSGGQATDTQYF
.,TRBV20-1,TRBJ1-5,many,TGCAGTGCTAGAGATAATTTTGGTCAGCCCCAGCATTTT,CSARDNFGQPQHF